This T cell receptor beta chain was captured in a study of T cell clones after liver transplantation (dated by TCRdb to the late 2010s). About the investigation overall: The samples were obtained from ITN030ST, a randomized trial that attempted immunosuppression withdrawal within 2 years after liver transplantation. Donor-reactive T cell clones were identified by TCRbeta sequencing after a pre-transplant mixed lymphocyte reaction and then tracked in post-transplant blood. As an antigen-independent comparator for the donor-reactive sequences, third party-reactive TCRbeta sequences from pre-transplant MLRs were identified as well. The study cohort included 8 liver transplant recipients, of whom 3 were classified as tolerant and 5 as non-tolerant. Until randomization at 12-24 months post-transplant, subjects were given standard immunosuppression, with no induction therapy. Tolerance was defined as complete withdrawal of immunosuppression for at least one year without a rise in liver enzymes beyond twice the upper limit of normal. Of the eight recipients, a few were HCV-positive, while the remaining recipients had been transplanted for non-autoimmune, non-viral indications. What the work shows at the level of the full study, not this receptor alone: The decline in donor-reactive sequences exceeded the decline in third party-reactive sequences, suggesting partial antigen-specific deletion that was unrelated to withdrawal success. Once repertoire turnover was taken into account, donor-reactive detection showed a significant reduction for CD4 in 7 of 8 subjects and for CD8 in 8 of 8. Because of small, heterogeneous patient numbers and non-standardized post-transplant time points, the conclusions were only preliminary. In two subjects, low numbers of available donor cells limited the measurable donor-reactive repertoire. Because no allograft tissue specimens were available, donor-reactive T cells may have migrated into the graft instead of being deleted. Circulating donor-reactive CD4 TCRbeta sequences fell significantly post-transplant in most of the 8 subjects, irrespective of tolerance or HCV status.

A remark on this clone: The antigen this receptor binds is unknown. No much larger clonotype is one base removed from it; base qualities were not supplied.

Frozen genomic DNA underwent high-throughput TCRbeta CDR3 sequencing by immunoSEQ, including PCR amplification, mapping, bias correction and internal controls. The study's own analysis went as follows. Productive rearrangements were kept, and unique TCRbeta sequences were defined by CDR3 nucleotide sequence plus V and J gene. For classification of a sequence as donor-reactive, at least 5-fold expansion in CFSE-low cells relative to unstimulated pre-transplant cells and a frequency of at least 0.01% were required. To ensure at least 90% detection power, minimum frequency thresholds were set for each subject based on that subject's lowest-template unstimulated sample. Jensen-Shannon divergence between the top 1000 TCRbeta sequences after and before transplant was used to measure repertoire turnover. Two-sided Fisher's exact tests were used to test for changes in how often donor-reactive sequences were detected. Drawn from immuneACCESS, this table holds only the in-frame rearrangements with V and J called that TCRdb kept. Clones are partly lost; checked studies trace under half to an unresolved V gene and leave the rest unexplained. V and J calls and clone size follow that table, whereas D and trimming were derived from the DNA. The sample table holds about 5,000 clones, of which just over 40% were seen once. The top ten hold 13% of the sample.

V and J lose 4 bases and 3 bases, and a span of 8 bases separates them. CDR1 and CDR2 were assigned from the germline V gene as SGHRS and YFSETQ. The CDR3, cysteine through phenylalanine, is 13 amino acids long. Only the CDR3 portion is preserved as DNA: 39 bases, with reading frame beginning at the first base. To define alloreactive TCRbeta sequences, the proliferating CFSE-low cells from the MLR were sequenced. In the CFSE-MLRs, pre-transplant recipient cells were stimulated either by donor PBMCs, splenocytes or lymph node cells, or by third-party PBMCs. Randomization to immunosuppression withdrawal applied to every one of the 8 studied subjects. Genomic DNA was isolated with the Qiagen DNeasy Blood and Tissue Kit.

This sequence was found in a human patient who received a liver transplant. After a transplant, some T cells may be of graft donor origin. Sequenced sample: CD4+ T cells from cultured PBMCs. The V and J segments used are TRBV5-1 and TRBJ1-5; confidence is insufficient to name the D gene. The nucleotides read TGCGCCAGCAGCCTAGGGATCAATCAGCCCCAGCATTTT. Translated, this gives CASSLGINQPQHF. Beyond the CDR3, the reference TRBV5-1 and TRBJ1-5 genes provide the residues; the full variable domain reads: KAGVTQTPRYLIKTRGQQVTLSCSPISGHRSVSWYQQTPGQGLQFLFEYFSETQRNKGNFPGRFSGRQFSNSRSEMNVSTLELGDSALYLCASSLGINQPQHFGDGTRLSIL.